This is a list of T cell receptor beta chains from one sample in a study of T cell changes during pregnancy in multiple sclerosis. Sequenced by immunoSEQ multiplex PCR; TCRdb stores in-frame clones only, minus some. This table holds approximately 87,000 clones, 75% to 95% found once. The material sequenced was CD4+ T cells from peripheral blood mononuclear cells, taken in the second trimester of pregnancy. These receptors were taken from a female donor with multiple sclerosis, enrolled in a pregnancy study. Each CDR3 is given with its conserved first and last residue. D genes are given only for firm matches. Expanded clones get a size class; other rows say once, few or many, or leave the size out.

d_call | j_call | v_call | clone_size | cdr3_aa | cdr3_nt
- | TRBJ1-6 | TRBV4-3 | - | CASSQEGGLGNSPLHF | TGCGCCAGCAGCCAAGAGGGAGGGCTGGGGAATTCACCCCTCCACTTT
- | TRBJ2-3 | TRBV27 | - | CASRPLAGLSTDTQYF | TGTGCCAGCAGACCCCTAGCCGGGCTCAGCACAGATACGCAGTATTTT
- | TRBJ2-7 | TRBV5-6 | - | CASSFPGGGGNGADEQYF | TGTGCCAGCAGCTTCCCCGGAGGCGGCGGGAACGGGGCGGACGAGCAGTACTTC
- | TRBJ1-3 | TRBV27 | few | CASSFSGGNTIYF | TGTGCCAGCAGTTTCTCCGGTGGAAACACCATATATTTT
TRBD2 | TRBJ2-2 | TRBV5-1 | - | CASSLGAGGTGELFF | TGCGCCAGCAGCTTGGGGGCCGGGGGGACCGGGGAGCTGTTTTTT
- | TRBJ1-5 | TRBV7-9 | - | CASSLGGGNQPQHF | TGTGCCAGCAGCTTAGGGGGGGGCAATCAGCCCCAGCATTTT
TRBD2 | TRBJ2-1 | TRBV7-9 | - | CASSLGTSGSGASRNRQFF | TGTGCCAGCAGCTTAGGGACTAGCGGGAGTGGGGCCTCTAGGAATCGGCAGTTCTTC
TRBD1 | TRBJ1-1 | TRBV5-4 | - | CASSFRETGVNTEAFF | TGTGCCAGCAGCTTTCGGGAGACAGGGGTAAACACTGAAGCTTTCTTT
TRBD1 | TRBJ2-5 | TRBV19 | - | CASRGTGDRTQYF | TGTGCCAGTAGGGGGACAGGGGACAGGACCCAGTACTTC
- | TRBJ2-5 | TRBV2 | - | CASGGPSPGETQYF | TGTGCCAGCGGTGGACCGAGCCCGGGGGAGACCCAGTACTTC
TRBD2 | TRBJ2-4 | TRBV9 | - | CASTLTIQLAGGHTLAKNIQYF | TGTGCCAGCACCTTAACCATTCAACTAGCGGGGGGGCATACTCTAGCCAAAAACATTCAGTACTTC
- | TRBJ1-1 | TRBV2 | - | CASSILRENTEAFF | TGTGCCAGCAGTATCCTCCGGGAGAACACTGAAGCTTTCTTT
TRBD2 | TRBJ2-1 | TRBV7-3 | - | CASSYSGRAYNEQFF | TGTGCCAGCAGTTATAGCGGGAGGGCCTACAATGAGCAGTTCTTC
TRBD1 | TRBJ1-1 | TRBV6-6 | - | CASRDRGQNTEAFF | TGTGCCAGCAGGGACAGGGGACAGAACACTGAAGCTTTCTTT
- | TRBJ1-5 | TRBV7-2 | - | CASSLSRTNQPQHF | TGTGCCAGCAGCCTCAGCAGGACAAATCAGCCCCAGCATTTT
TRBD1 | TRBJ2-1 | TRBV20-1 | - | CSAKGAREQFF | TGCAGTGCTAAGGGGGCGAGGGAGCAGTTCTTC
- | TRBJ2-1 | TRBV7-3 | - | CASSLTRVNGNEQFF | TGTGCCAGCAGCTTAACCAGGGTAAATGGCAATGAGCAGTTCTTC
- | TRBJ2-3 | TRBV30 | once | CAGGGAETDTQYF | TGTGCCGGAGGGGGGGCCGAGACAGATACGCAGTATTTT
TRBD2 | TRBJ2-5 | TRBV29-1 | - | CSVEAGRVGETQYF | TGCAGCGTTGAAGCAGGGAGGGTTGGAGAGACCCAGTACTTC
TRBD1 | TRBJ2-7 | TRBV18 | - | CASSKAGGDSEQYF | TGTGCCAGCTCAAAAGCAGGGGGCGACAGCGAGCAGTACTTC
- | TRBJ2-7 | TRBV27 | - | CASSLIAFSSYEQYF | TGTGCCAGCAGTCTTATAGCGTTCAGCTCCTACGAGCAGTACTTC
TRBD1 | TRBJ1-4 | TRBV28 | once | CASSPGTVATNEKLFF | TGTGCCAGCAGTCCGGGGACAGTTGCAACTAATGAAAAACTGTTTTTT
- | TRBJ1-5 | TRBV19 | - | CASSIDTTGSVSNQPQHF | TGTGCCAGTAGTATAGATACCACAGGTTCCGTAAGCAATCAGCCCCAGCATTTT
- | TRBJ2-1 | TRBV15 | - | CATSARNEQFF | TGTGCCACCAGCGCCCGGAATGAGCAGTTCTTC
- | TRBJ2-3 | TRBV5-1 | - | CASSLSPGTDTQYF | TGCGCCAGCAGCTTGAGTCCAGGCACAGATACGCAGTATTTT
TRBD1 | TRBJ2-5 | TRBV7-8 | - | CASSQIDRGGGETQYF | TGTGCCAGCAGCCAAATCGACAGGGGAGGTGGAGAGACCCAGTACTTC
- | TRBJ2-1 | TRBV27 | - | CASSLRGGAYNEQFF | TGTGCCAGCAGTTTAAGGGGGGGGGCCTACAATGAGCAGTTCTTC
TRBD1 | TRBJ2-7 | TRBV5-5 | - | CASSPTGDEQYF | TGTGCCAGCAGCCCGACAGGGGACGAGCAGTACTTC
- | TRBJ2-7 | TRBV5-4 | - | CASSLDGVSEQYF | TGTGCCAGCAGCTTGGACGGGGTGAGCGAGCAGTACTTC
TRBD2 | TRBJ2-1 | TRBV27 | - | CASSTSPGTNNEQFF | TGTGCCAGCAGTACCTCCCCCGGGACTAACAATGAGCAGTTCTTC
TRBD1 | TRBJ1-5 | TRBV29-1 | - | CSVGQGGHQPQHF | TGCAGCGTCGGACAGGGGGGGCATCAGCCCCAGCATTTT
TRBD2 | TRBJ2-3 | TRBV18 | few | CASSPQLAGTDTQYF | TGTGCCAGCTCACCCCAACTAGCGGGCACAGATACGCAGTATTTT